The 2 T cell receptor beta chains presented below share a single source sample, sequenced in a study of CD4 T cell repertoires in COVID-19. Profiled with immunoSEQ multiplex PCR; TCRdb holds only in-frame clones, not every one. The sample contains around 25,000 clones, 93% of which appear only once. Sequencing was done directly on freshly isolated, uncultured memory T cells. Material: circulating follicular helper CD4+ T cells (cTfh) from blood, obtained before the COVID-19 pandemic. These receptors came from a human donor who had COVID-19.

The chain employs TRBV5-1 and TRBJ1-4; TRBD1 is a possible D gene (5 bases). This CDR3 is 13 amino acids long. The V gene lost 3 bases and the J gene lost 11 bases, with 14 bases spanning the gap. CDR1 is SGHRS, CDR2 YFSETQ, per germline. The CDR3 sequence: CASSSADRGKLFF. CDR3 in DNA: TGCGCCAGCAGCTCTGCGGACCGGGGGAAACTGTTTTTT.

This chain links TRBV28 with TRBJ1-2; no reliable D call. Between the trimmed V and J ends, which lost 6 bases and 0 bases, there was a span of 8 bases. Germline loops: CDR1 MDHEN, CDR2 SYDVKM. The CDR3 is 13 residues long. The CDR3 nucleotides are TGTGCCAGCAGGGAGAGCTCTAACTATGGCTACACCTTC. Its translation is CASRESSNYGYTF.